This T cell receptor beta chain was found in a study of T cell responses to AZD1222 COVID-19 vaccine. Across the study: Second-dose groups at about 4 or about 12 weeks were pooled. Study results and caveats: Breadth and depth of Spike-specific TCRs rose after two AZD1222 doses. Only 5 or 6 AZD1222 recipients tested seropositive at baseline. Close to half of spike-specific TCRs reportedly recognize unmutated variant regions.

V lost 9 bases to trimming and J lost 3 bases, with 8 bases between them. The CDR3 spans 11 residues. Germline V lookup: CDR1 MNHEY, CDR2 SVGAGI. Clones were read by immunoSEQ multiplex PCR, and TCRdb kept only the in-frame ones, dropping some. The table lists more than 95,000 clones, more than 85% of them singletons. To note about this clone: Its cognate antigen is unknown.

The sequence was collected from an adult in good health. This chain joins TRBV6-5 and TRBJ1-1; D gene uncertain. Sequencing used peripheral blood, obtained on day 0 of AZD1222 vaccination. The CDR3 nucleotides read TGTGCCAGTCACGAGGACACTGAAGCTTTCTTT. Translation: CASHEDTEAFF.